What follows describes a single TCR beta chain. These data originate in a study of shared clonotypes between healthy human individuals. Measured with immunoSEQ multiplex PCR; TCRdb has only the in-frame clones, and not every one. The repertoire consists of under 1,900,000 clones, with about 98.5% occurring once and the leading ten covering 0.36%. Per the germline V gene, CDR1 is SEHNR and CDR2 is FQNEAQ (reference sequence). The CDR3 is 15 amino acids. V dropped 5 bases and J dropped 3 bases, with 13 bases sitting between them. Sample: naive CD4+ T cells sorted from blood. Subset described: CD45RA+ positively selected. This clonotype originated in a man in his thirties or forties in good health. The chain uses TRBV7-9 and TRBJ1-4; TRBD1 is a possible D gene (5 bases). CDR3 DNA: TGTGCCAGCAGCCAGGACGGGACTGCTAATGAAAAACTGTTTTTT. Translating gives CASSQDGTANEKLFF.